These T cell receptor beta chains were read from a single sample in a study of beta chain features in type 1 diabetes. Produced via immunoSEQ multiplex PCR; TCRdb's table is partial and in-frame only. The table includes roughly 100,000 clones, about 26% detected once. The sequencing sample was made of central memory CD4+ T cells from blood. These receptors all come from a young woman with type 1 diabetes. Each CDR3 is given with its conserved first and last residue. The D gene is left open where the match is weak. Some rows have no size entry. The others give once, few or many, or a class for an expanded clone.

j_call,d_call,v_call,clone_size,cdr3_nt,cdr3_aa
TRBJ1-2,TRBD1,TRBV19,-,TGTGCCAGTACCTCAATTCGGACAGGAAACTATGGCTACACCTTC,CASTSIRTGNYGYTF
TRBJ2-2,-,TRBV10-3,-,TGTGCCATCGCGGATAACACCGGGGAGCTGTTTTTT,CAIADNTGELFF
TRBJ1-1,-,TRBV14,-,TGTGCCAGCAGCCTGGGGGGAGTACAAGCTTTCTTT,CASSLGGVQAFF
TRBJ2-6,-,TRBV19,few,TGTGCCAGTAGTAGTTCGGACAGTTACTCTGGGGCCAACGTCCTGACTTTC,CASSSSDSYSGANVLTF
TRBJ2-1,-,TRBV12-5,-,TGTGCTAGTGGGGGGACTGGGGGGTACAATGAGCAGTTCTTC,CASGGTGGYNEQFF
TRBJ2-4,TRBD1,TRBV6-5,-,TGTGCCAGCAGCAATACAGGGGGCGCGAACATTCAGTACTTC,CASSNTGGANIQYF
TRBJ2-5,TRBD2,TRBV4-2,few,TGTGCCAGCAGCCCGGGACTAGCGGGAGGGCAAGAGACCCAGTACTTC,CASSPGLAGGQETQYF
TRBJ2-1,-,TRBV29-1,-,TGCAGCGTTGCCCTAGTCGCCGAGCAGTTCTTC,CSVALVAEQFF
TRBJ2-6,-,TRBV21-1,few,TGTGCCAGCAGCAAACCCCGGTCTGGGGCCAACGTCCTGACTTTC,CASSKPRSGANVLTF
TRBJ1-3,-,TRBV5-6,-,TGTGCCAGCACCTCGGACAGCTCTGGAAACACCATATATTTT,CASTSDSSGNTIYF
TRBJ2-7,TRBD2,TRBV20-1,few,TGCAGTGCTGCCCTAGCGGAACAGCAGTACTTC,CSAALAEQQYF
TRBJ1-5,TRBD1,TRBV6-1,-,TGTGCCAGCAGTGGACAGGGTGGTAACAATCAGCCCCAGCATTTT,CASSGQGGNNQPQHF
TRBJ2-5,-,TRBV7-9,few,TGTGCCAGCAGCTTCGCGGGCGGAGAGCAAGAGACCCAGTACTTC,CASSFAGGEQETQYF
TRBJ2-3,TRBD2,TRBV4-1,few,TGCGCCAGCACGTTATCTGGTGCGGGAGCTCGCACAGATACGCAGTATTTT,CASTLSGAGARTDTQYF
TRBJ2-1,TRBD2,TRBV7-8,few,TGTGCCAGCAGCTTTATAGCGGGAGGGGGTGAGCAGTTCTTC,CASSFIAGGGEQFF
TRBJ1-5,TRBD1,TRBV28,few,TGTGCCAGCAGCGTACCGGGACAGAATCAGCCCCAGCATTTT,CASSVPGQNQPQHF
TRBJ1-2,TRBD1,TRBV28,few,TGTGCCAGCACTGGGGGAGCCGCGACAGGGGCGAACTATGGCTACACCTTC,CASTGGAATGANYGYTF
TRBJ1-2,-,TRBV6-5,few,TGTGCCAGCAAGCGTATGCAGGGCAGCTATGGCTACACCTTC,CASKRMQGSYGYTF
TRBJ2-1,-,TRBV7-2,few,TGTGCCAGCAGCTTAGCCAGGGATATAGGTGAGCAGTTCTTC,CASSLARDIGEQFF
TRBJ2-7,TRBD1,TRBV6-6,few,TGTGCCAGCAGTTCCCGGGACAGATCCTACGAGCAGTACTTC,CASSSRDRSYEQYF
TRBJ2-2,-,TRBV5-4,-,TGTGCCAGCAGCAAGAGCGGGCTTGTGGACACCGGGGAGCTGTTTTTT,CASSKSGLVDTGELFF
TRBJ1-2,TRBD1,TRBV25-1,-,TGTGCCAGCAGTGAACGGGCAGGGGGCAACATCTATGGCTACACCTTC,CASSERAGGNIYGYTF
TRBJ2-5,-,TRBV7-2,-,TGTGCCAGCAGCTTCGCCGCTTTAGGAGGGCGAGGGACCCAGTACTTC,CASSFAALGGRGTQYF
TRBJ2-6,-,TRBV5-1,-,TGCGCCAGCAGCTTGTATGGGGGCGAGAGGGGGGCCAACGTCCTGACTTTC,CASSLYGGERGANVLTF
TRBJ2-7,TRBD1,TRBV28,many,TGTGCCAGCAGTTTTTCGGGACAGGGGGGCGAGCAGTACTTC,CASSFSGQGGEQYF
TRBJ1-5,TRBD1,TRBV28,-,TGTGCCAGCAGGGGGACAGCTTCTCATCAGCCCCAGCATTTT,CASRGTASHQPQHF
TRBJ2-3,-,TRBV29-1,many,TGCAGCGTCCGGCCGAGCCGAGGAAGAATCACAGATACGCAGTATTTT,CSVRPSRGRITDTQYF
TRBJ2-3,-,TRBV27,few,TGTGCCAGCAGTCCCCATTTTGCGGGCCTGAACACAGATACGCAGTATTTT,CASSPHFAGLNTDTQYF
TRBJ2-5,-,TRBV5-1,few,TGCGCCAGCAGCTTCGGGGTGACCACCTCCTTAGAGACCCAGTACTTC,CASSFGVTTSLETQYF
TRBJ2-2,TRBD1,TRBV28,-,TGTGCCAGCAGCTCCGGACAGGACACCGGGGAGCTGTTTTTT,CASSSGQDTGELFF
TRBJ2-4,-,TRBV7-2,few,TGTGCCAGCAGCTCAGGCGGGGCCTTGCAAAACATTCAGTACTTC,CASSSGGALQNIQYF
TRBJ2-3,TRBD2,TRBV18,few,TGTGCCAGCTCACCGAGGACTAGCGGGATGGCAGATACGCAGTATTTT,CASSPRTSGMADTQYF
TRBJ2-5,-,TRBV29-1,many,TGCAGCGTTGAGGGACACTTGGGGGAGACCCAGTACTTC,CSVEGHLGETQYF
TRBJ2-7,TRBD1,TRBV6-6,-,TGTGCCAGCAGCCTGGGACAGCCCCGCTCCTACGAGCAGTACTTC,CASSLGQPRSYEQYF
TRBJ1-5,TRBD1,TRBV29-1,-,TGCAGCGGATCACAGGGGGAGGACCAGCCCCAGCATTTT,CSGSQGEDQPQHF
TRBJ2-7,TRBD2,TRBV7-2,-,TGTGCCAGCAGCCAGACTAGCGGGAGGCAGTACGAGCAGTACTTC,CASSQTSGRQYEQYF
TRBJ2-2,-,TRBV14,few,TGTGCCAGCAGCCAATTGGCGGGCAGCGCGAACACCGGGGAGCTGTTTTTT,CASSQLAGSANTGELFF
TRBJ1-4,-,TRBV4-3,-,TGCGCCAGCAGCCAAGAGCCTTACAGGAGTAATGAAAAACTGTTTTTT,CASSQEPYRSNEKLFF